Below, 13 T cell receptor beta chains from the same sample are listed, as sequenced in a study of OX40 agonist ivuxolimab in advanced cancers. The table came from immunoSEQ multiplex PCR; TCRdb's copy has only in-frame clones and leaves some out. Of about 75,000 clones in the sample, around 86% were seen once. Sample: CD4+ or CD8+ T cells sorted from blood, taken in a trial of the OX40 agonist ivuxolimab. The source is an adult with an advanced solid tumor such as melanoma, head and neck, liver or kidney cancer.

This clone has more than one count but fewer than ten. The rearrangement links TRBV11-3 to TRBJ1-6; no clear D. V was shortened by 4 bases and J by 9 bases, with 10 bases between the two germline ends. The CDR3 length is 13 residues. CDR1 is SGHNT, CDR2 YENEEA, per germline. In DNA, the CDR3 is TGTGCCAGCAGCTCTGGACGGACTTCACCCCTCCACTTT. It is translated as CASSSGRTSPLHF. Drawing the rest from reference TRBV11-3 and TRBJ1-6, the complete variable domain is EAGVVQSPRYKIIEKKQPVAFWCNPISGHNTLYWYLQNLGQGPELLIRYENEEAVDDSQLPKDRFSAERLKGVDSTLKIQPAELGDSAVYLCASSSGRTSPLHFGNGTRLTVT.

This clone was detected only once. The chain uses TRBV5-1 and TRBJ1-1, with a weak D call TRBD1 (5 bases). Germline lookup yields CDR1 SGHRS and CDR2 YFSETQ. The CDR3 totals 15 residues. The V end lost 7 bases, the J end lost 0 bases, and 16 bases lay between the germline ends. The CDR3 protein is CASLGDGYMNTEAFF. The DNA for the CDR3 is TGCGCCAGCCTCGGGGACGGCTATATGAACACTGAAGCTTTCTTT. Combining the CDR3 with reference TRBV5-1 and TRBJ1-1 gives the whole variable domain KAGVTQTPRYLIKTRGQQVTLSCSPISGHRSVSWYQQTPGQGLQFLFEYFSETQRNKGNFPGRFSGRQFSNSRSEMNVSTLELGDSALYLCASLGDGYMNTEAFFGQGTRLTVV.

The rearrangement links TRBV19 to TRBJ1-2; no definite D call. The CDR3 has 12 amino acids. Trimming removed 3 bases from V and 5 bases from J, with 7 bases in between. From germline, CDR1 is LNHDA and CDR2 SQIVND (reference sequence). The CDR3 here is CASSIIGYGYTF. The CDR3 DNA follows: TGTGCCAGTAGTATCATAGGGTATGGCTACACCTTC.

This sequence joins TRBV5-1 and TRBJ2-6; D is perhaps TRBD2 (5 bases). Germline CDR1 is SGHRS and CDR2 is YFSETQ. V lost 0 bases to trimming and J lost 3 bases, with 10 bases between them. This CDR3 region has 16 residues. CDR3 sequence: CASSLGAEGGANVLTF. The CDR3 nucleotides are TGCGCCAGCAGCTTGGGTGCAGAGGGTGGGGCCAACGTCCTGACTTTC.

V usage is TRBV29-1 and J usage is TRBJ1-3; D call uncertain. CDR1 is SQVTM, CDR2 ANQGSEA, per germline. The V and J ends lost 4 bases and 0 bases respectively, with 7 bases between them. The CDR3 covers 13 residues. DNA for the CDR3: TGCAGCGTTGGAACAGTCTCTGGAAACACCATATATTTT. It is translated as CSVGTVSGNTIYF. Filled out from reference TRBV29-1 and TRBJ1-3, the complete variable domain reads SAVISQKPSRDICQRGTSLTIQCQVDSQVTMMFWYRQQPGQSLTLIATANQGSEATYESGFVIDKFPISRPNLTFSTLTVSNMSPEDSSIYLCSVGTVSGNTIYFGEGSWLTVV.

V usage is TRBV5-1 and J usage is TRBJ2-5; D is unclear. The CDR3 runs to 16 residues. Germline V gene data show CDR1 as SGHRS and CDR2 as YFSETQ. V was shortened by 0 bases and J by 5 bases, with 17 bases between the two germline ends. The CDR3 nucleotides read TGCGCCAGCAGCTTGGGCCTGGCTGCAATAGGGGAGACCCAGTACTTC. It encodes CASSLGLAAIGETQYF.

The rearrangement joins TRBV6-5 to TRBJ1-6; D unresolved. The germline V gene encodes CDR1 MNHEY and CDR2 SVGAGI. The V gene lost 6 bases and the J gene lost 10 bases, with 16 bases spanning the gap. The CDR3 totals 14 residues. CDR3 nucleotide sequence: TGTGCCAGCAGACCTGACGGCTCCGGCTCACCCCTCCACTTT. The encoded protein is CASRPDGSGSPLHF.

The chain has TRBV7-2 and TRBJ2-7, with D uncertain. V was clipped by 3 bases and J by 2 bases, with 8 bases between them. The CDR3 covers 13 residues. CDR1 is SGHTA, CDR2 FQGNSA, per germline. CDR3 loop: CASSLSRPYEQYF. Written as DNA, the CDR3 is TGTGCCAGCAGCTTGTCCCGGCCCTACGAGCAGTACTTC. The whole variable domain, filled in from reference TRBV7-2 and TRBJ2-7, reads GAGVSQSPSNKVTEKGKDVELRCDPISGHTALYWYRQSLGQGLEFLIYFQGNSAPDKSGLPSDRFSAERTGGSVSTLTIQRTQQEDSAVYLCASSLSRPYEQYFGPGTRLTVT.

The chain's CDR3 is CASSLGGRLDNEAFF. Here the CDR3 DNA reads TGTGCCAGCAGCTTAGGGGGAAGGTTGGACAATGAAGCTTTCTTT. The chain has TRBV11-3 and TRBJ1-1; weak D call: TRBD1 (5 bases). Between the trimmed V and J ends, which lost 1 base and 7 bases, there was a span of 16 bases. Germline lookup yields CDR1 SGHNT and CDR2 YENEEA. The CDR3 runs 15 residues.

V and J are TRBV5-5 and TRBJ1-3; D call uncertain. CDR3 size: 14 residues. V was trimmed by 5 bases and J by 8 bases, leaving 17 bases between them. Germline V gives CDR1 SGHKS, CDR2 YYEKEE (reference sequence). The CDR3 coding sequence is TGTGCCAGCAGACCTTCTATAAACCCGGACACCATATATTTT. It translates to CASRPSINPDTIYF.

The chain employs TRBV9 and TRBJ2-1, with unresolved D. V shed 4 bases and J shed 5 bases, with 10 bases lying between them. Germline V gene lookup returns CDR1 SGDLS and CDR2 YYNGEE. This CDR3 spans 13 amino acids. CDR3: CASSIRPDNEQFF. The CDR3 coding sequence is TGTGCCAGCAGCATACGACCCGACAATGAGCAGTTCTTC.

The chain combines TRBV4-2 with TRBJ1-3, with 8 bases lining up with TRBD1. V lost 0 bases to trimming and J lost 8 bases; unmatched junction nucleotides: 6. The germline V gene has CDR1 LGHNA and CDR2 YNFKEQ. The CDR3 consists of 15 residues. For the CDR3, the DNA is TGTGCCAGCAGCCAAGAGACAGGGGCTCGGGACACCATATATTTT. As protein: CASSQETGARDTIYF.

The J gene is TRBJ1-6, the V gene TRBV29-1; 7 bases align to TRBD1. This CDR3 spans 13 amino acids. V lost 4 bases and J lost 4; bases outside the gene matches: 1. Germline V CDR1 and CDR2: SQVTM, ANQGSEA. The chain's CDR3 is CSVGGQYNSPLHF. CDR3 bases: TGCAGCGTTGGGGGACAGTATAATTCACCCCTCCACTTT.